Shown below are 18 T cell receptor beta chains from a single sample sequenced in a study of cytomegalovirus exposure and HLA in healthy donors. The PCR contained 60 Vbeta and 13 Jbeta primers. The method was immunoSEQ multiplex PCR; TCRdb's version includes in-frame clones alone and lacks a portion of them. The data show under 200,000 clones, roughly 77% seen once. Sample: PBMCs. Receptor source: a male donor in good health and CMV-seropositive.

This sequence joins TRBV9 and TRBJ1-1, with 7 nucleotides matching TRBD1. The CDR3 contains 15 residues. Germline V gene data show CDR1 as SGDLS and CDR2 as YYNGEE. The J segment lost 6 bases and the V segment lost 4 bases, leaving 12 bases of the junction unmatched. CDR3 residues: CASSISQGGTSEAFF. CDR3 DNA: TGTGCCAGCAGCATTTCTCAGGGGGGAACTTCTGAAGCTTTCTTT.

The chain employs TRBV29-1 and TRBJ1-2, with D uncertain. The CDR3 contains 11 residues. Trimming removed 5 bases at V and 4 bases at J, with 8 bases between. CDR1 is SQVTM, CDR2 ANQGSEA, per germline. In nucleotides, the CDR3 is TGCAGCGTTCGGGGTCTCTATGGCTACACCTTC. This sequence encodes CSVRGLYGYTF.

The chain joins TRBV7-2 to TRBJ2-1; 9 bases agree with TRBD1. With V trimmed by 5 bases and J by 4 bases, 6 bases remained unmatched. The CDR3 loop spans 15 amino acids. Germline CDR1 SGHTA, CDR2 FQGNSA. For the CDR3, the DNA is TGTGCCAGCAGCCCCGACAGGGGGGGGTACAATGAGCAGTTCTTC. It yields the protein CASSPDRGGYNEQFF.

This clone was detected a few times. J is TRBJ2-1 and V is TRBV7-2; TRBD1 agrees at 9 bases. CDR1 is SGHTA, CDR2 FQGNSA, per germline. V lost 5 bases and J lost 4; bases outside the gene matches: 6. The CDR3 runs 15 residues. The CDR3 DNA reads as TGTGCCAGCAGCCCCGGGACAGGGCTATACAATGAGCAGTTCTTC. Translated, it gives CASSPGTGLYNEQFF.

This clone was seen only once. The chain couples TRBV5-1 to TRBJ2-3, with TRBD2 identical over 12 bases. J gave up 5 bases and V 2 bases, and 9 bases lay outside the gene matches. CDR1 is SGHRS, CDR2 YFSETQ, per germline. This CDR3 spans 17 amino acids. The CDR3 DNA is TGCGCCAGCAGCTTTTACCTAGCGGGGGGGCCAGAAGATACGCAGTATTTT. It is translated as CASSFYLAGGPEDTQYF. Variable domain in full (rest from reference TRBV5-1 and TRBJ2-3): KAGVTQTPRYLIKTRGQQVTLSCSPISGHRSVSWYQQTPGQGLQFLFEYFSETQRNKGNFPGRFSGRQFSNSRSEMNVSTLELGDSALYLCASSFYLAGGPEDTQYFGPGTRLTVL.

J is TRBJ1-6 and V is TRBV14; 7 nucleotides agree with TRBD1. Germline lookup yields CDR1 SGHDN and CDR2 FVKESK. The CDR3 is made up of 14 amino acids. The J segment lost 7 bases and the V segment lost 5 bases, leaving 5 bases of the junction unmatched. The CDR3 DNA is TGTGCCAGCAGCTTCGGGACAGCGAATTCACCCCTCCACTTT. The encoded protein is CASSFGTANSPLHF.

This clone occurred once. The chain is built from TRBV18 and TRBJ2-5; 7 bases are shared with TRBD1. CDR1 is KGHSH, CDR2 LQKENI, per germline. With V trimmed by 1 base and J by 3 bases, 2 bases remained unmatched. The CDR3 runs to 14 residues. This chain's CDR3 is CASSPQQGEETQYF. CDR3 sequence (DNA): TGTGCCAGCTCACCACAGCAGGGGGAAGAGACCCAGTACTTC. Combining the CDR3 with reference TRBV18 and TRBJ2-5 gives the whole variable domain NAGVMQNPRHLVRRRGQEARLRCSPMKGHSHVYWYRQLPEEGLKFMVYLQKENIIDESGMPKERFSAEFPKEGPSILRIQQVVRGDSAAYFCASSPQQGEETQYFGPGTRLLVL.

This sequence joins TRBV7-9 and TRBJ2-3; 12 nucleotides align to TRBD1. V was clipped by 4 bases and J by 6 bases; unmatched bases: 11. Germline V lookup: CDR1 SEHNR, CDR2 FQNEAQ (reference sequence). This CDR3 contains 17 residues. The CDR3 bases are TGTGCCAGCAGCTCATTTGGGGGACAGGGGGCTTTGGATACGCAGTATTTT. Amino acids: CASSSFGGQGALDTQYF.

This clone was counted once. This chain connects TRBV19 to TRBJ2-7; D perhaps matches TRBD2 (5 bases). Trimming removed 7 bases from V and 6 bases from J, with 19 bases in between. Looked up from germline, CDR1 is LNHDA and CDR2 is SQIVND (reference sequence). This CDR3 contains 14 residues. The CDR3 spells CASTRTPLLSEQYF. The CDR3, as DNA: TGTGCCAGTACGAGGACTCCCCTACTATCCGAGCAGTACTTC.

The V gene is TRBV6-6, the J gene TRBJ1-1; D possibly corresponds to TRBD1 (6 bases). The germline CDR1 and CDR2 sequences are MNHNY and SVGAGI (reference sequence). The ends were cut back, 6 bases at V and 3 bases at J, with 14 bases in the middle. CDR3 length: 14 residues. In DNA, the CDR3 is TGTGCCAGCAGCTTACAGGGACGAGACACTGAAGCTTTCTTT. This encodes CASSLQGRDTEAFF.

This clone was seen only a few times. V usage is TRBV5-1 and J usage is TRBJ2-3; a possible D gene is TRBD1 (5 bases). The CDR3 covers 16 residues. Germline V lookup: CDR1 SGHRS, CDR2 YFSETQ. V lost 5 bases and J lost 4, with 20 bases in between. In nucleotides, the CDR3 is TGCGCCAGCAGAAGTACCGGAAGGGGTTCGGCAGATACGCAGTATTTT. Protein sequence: CASRSTGRGSADTQYF.

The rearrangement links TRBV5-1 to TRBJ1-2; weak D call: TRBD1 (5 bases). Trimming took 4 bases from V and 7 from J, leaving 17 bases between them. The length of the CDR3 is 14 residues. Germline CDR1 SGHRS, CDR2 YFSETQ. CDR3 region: CASSPTQGRAGYTF. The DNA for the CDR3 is TGCGCCAGCAGCCCCACCCAGGGTCGCGCTGGCTACACCTTC. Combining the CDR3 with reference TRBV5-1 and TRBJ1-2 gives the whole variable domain KAGVTQTPRYLIKTRGQQVTLSCSPISGHRSVSWYQQTPGQGLQFLFEYFSETQRNKGNFPGRFSGRQFSNSRSEMNVSTLELGDSALYLCASSPTQGRAGYTFGSGTRLTVV.

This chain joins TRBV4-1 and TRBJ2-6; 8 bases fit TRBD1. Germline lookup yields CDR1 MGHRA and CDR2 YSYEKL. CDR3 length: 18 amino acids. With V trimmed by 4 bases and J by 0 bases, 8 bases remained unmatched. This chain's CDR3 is CASSPQGAPTSGANVLTF. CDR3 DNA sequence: TGCGCCAGCAGCCCCCAGGGGGCTCCCACCTCTGGGGCCAACGTCCTGACTTTC.

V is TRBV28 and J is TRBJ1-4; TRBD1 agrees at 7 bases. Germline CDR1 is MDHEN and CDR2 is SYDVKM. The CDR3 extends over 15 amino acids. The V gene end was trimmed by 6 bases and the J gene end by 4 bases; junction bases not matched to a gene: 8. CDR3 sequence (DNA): TGTGCCAGCAGCTTGGGACAGTCTCTTAATGAAAAACTGTTTTTT. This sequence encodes CASSLGQSLNEKLFF.

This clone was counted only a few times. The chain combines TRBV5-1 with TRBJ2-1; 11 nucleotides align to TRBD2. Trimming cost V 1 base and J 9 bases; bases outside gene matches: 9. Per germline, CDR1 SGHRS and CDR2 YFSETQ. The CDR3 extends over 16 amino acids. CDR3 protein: CASSLRVELAGAEQFF. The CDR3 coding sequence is TGCGCCAGCAGCTTGAGGGTCGAACTAGCGGGAGCTGAGCAGTTCTTC. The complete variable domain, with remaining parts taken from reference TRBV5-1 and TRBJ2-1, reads KAGVTQTPRYLIKTRGQQVTLSCSPISGHRSVSWYQQTPGQGLQFLFEYFSETQRNKGNFPGRFSGRQFSNSRSEMNVSTLELGDSALYLCASSLRVELAGAEQFFGPGTRLTVL.

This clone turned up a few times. CDR3 sequence: CASSYWTGETNTEAFF. The CDR3 DNA reads TGTGCCAGCAGCTACTGGACAGGGGAGACCAACACTGAAGCTTTCTTT. The chain combines TRBV7-9 with TRBJ1-1, with TRBD1 matching 9 bases. This CDR3 spans 16 amino acids. The germline CDR1 and CDR2 sequences are SEHNR and FQNEAQ (reference sequence). Trimming took 4 bases from V and 2 from J; bases not matched to a gene: 8. Variable domain in full (rest from reference TRBV7-9 and TRBJ1-1): DTGVSQNPRHKITKRGQNVTFRCDPISEHNRLYWYRQTLGQGPEFLTYFQNEAQLEKSRLLSDRFSAERPKGSFSTLEIQRTEQGDSAMYLCASSYWTGETNTEAFFGQGTRLTVV.

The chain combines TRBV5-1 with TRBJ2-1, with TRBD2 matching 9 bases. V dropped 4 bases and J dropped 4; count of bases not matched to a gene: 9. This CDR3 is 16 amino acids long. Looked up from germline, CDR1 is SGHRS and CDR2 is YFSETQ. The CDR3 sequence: CASSPIAGELYNEQFF. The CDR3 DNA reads TGCGCCAGCAGCCCCATAGCGGGGGAATTGTACAATGAGCAGTTCTTC.

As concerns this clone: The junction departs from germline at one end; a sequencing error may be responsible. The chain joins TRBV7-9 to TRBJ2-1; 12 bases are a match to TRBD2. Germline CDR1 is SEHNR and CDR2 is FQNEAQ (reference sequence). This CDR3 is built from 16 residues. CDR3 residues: CSSSLVGTSGYNEQFF. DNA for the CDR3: TGTTCCAGCAGCTTAGTAGGGACTAGCGGGTACAATGAGCAGTTCTTC.